This is a list of T cell receptor beta chains from one sample in a study of blood T cell repertoires in COVID-19. Profiling relied on immunoSEQ multiplex PCR, and the TCRdb table lists in-frame clones only, not all of them. Among 150,000 to 200,000 clones, about 81% were seen once, and the ten largest hold approximately 10%. The sample consisted of peripheral blood. All receptors come from a woman of 80 years or more with COVID-19, enrolled during active disease. Each CDR3 is given with its conserved first and last residue. The order of the fields is clone size, J gene, D gene, V gene, CDR3 protein, CDR3 DNA. The D gene is left open where the match is weak. For some rows the clone size is stated as once, few or many, or as a class when expanded; others skip it.

NA,TRBJ1-5,TRBD1,TRBV2,CASRGQGGQPQHF,TGTGCCAGCAGGGGACAGGGCGGTCAGCCCCAGCATTTT
NA,TRBJ2-5,NA,TRBV5-1,CASSLWAGAGETQYF,TGCGCCAGCAGCTTATGGGCAGGGGCAGGAGAGACCCAGTACTTC
few,TRBJ1-5,NA,TRBV4-1,CASSRDSNQPQHF,TGCGCCAGCAGCCGCGATAGCAATCAGCCCCAGCATTTT
NA,TRBJ2-4,TRBD1,TRBV18,CASSLGQGANIQYF,TGTGCCAGCTCACTGGGACAGGGGGCAAACATTCAGTACTTC
NA,TRBJ1-1,TRBD1,TRBV19,CASRENRGGTEAFF,TGTGCCAGTAGGGAGAACAGGGGTGGCACTGAAGCTTTCTTT
NA,TRBJ2-3,NA,TRBV5-4,CASSPRETDTQYF,TGTGCCAGCTCGCCCAGGGAAACAGATACGCAGTATTTT
NA,TRBJ2-7,TRBD2,TRBV5-1,CASSATSGSFGEQYF,TGCGCCAGCAGCGCTACTAGCGGGAGTTTCGGCGAGCAGTACTTC
few,TRBJ2-5,TRBD2,TRBV6-1,CASSEGGRVGKTQYF,TGTGCCAGCAGTGAAGGCGGGAGGGTCGGAAAGACCCAGTACTTC
NA,TRBJ1-1,NA,TRBV7-6,CASSLVEGLNTEAFF,TGTGCCAGCAGCTTAGTGGAGGGATTGAACACTGAAGCTTTCTTT
once,TRBJ1-1,NA,TRBV11-2,CASSKQVGTEAFF,TGTGCCAGCAGCAAACAGGTTGGAACTGAAGCTTTCTTT
NA,TRBJ1-1,NA,TRBV7-3,CASSLTGRDTEAFF,TGTGCCAGCAGCTTAACAGGGAGGGACACTGAAGCTTTCTTT
NA,TRBJ2-1,TRBD2,TRBV27,CASSPLTSREGRNEQFF,TGTGCCAGCAGTCCTCTGACGTCCCGGGAGGGCCGAAATGAGCAGTTCTTC
NA,TRBJ2-7,NA,TRBV7-9,CASSPLGTYEQYF,TGTGCCAGCAGCCCCCTGGGGACTTACGAGCAGTACTTC
NA,TRBJ1-4,NA,TRBV10-2,CASSSRAGEKLFF,TGCGCCAGCTCCAGTCGGGCGGGTGAAAAACTGTTTTTT
NA,TRBJ2-3,NA,TRBV19,CASSVTENTQYF,TGTGCCAGTAGTGTGACTGAAAATACGCAGTATTTT
NA,TRBJ1-1,NA,TRBV7-9,CASSLTEVTEAFF,TGTGCCAGCAGCTTGACAGAGGTTACTGAAGCTTTCTTT
NA,TRBJ2-5,NA,TRBV19,CASSTQVRVETQYF,TGTGCCAGTAGTACACAAGTCCGGGTGGAGACCCAGTACTTC
NA,TRBJ2-5,TRBD1,TRBV29-1,CSVGDRDQYF,TGCAGCGTGGGTGACAGGGACCAGTACTTC
NA,TRBJ2-1,NA,TRBV11-3,CASSLDLSYSEQFF,TGTGCCAGCAGCTTAGATCTAAGCTATTCTGAGCAGTTCTTC
NA,TRBJ2-1,TRBD2,TRBV7-7,CASSNGLVGNEQFF,TGTGCTAGCAGCAACGGACTAGTAGGCAATGAGCAGTTCTTC
NA,TRBJ1-1,TRBD1,TRBV5-1,CASSVDRGSTEAFF,TGCGCCAGCAGCGTAGACAGGGGTTCCACTGAAGCTTTCTTT
NA,TRBJ2-7,TRBD1,TRBV29-1,CSAWDSFYEQYF,TGCAGCGCCTGGGACAGCTTCTACGAGCAGTACTTC
few,TRBJ2-2,TRBD1,TRBV5-4,CASSLIQGAGELFF,TGTGCCAGCAGCCTAATACAGGGGGCCGGGGAGCTGTTTTTT
NA,TRBJ2-3,TRBD1,TRBV6-5,CASSSTGAGTDTQYF,TGTGCCAGCAGTTCGACAGGGGCGGGCACAGATACGCAGTATTTT
NA,TRBJ2-1,NA,TRBV6-1,CASSEIYGRTPYNEQFF,TGTGCCAGCAGTGAAATTTACGGGAGAACCCCCTACAATGAGCAGTTCTTC
NA,TRBJ2-1,NA,TRBV5-4,CASSLRGEQFF,TGTGCCAGCAGCTTGCGCGGGGAGCAGTTCTTC
NA,TRBJ1-1,TRBD1,TRBV5-1,CASSVGTGDIKAFF,TGCGCCAGCAGCGTTGGGACAGGGGATATTAAAGCTTTCTTT
NA,TRBJ1-4,TRBD1,TRBV7-9,CASSVTGAPATNEKLFF,TGTGCCAGCAGCGTCACAGGGGCCCCGGCAACTAATGAAAAACTGTTTTTT
once,TRBJ2-4,TRBD2,TRBV7-2,CASSLDSSGSLAKNIQYF,TGTGCCAGCAGCTTAGATTCTAGCGGGAGTTTAGCCAAAAACATTCAGTACTTC
NA,TRBJ2-7,NA,TRBV7-2,CASSLDLLEQYF,TGTGCCAGCAGCTTAGACTTGCTCGAGCAGTACTTC
NA,TRBJ1-4,TRBD1,TRBV5-5,CASSLAVSGGNEKLFF,TGTGCCAGCAGCTTGGCCGTGTCAGGGGGGAATGAAAAACTGTTTTTT
NA,TRBJ2-5,TRBD2,TRBV6-5,CASSTIAGLQETQYF,TGTGCCAGCAGCACCATAGCGGGTCTGCAAGAGACCCAGTACTTC
NA,TRBJ1-2,TRBD1,TRBV27,CASSPSGTGGYGYTF,TGTGCCAGCAGTCCGTCCGGGACAGGGGGCTATGGCTACACCTTC
many,TRBJ2-2,NA,TRBV3-1/TRBV3-2,CASSQDWSTDADTGELFF,TGTGCCAGCAGCCAAGATTGGAGCACTGATGCGGACACCGGGGAGCTGTTTTTT
NA,TRBJ1-6,NA,TRBV7-2,CASSLVLPNSPLHF,TGTGCCAGCAGCTTAGTTCTCCCGAATTCACCCCTCCACTTT
NA,TRBJ1-1,NA,TRBV5-1,CASSLGFAGDTEAFF,TGCGCCAGCAGCTTGGGTTTCGCGGGGGACACTGAAGCTTTCTTT
NA,TRBJ2-1,TRBD2,TRBV3-1/TRBV3-2,CASSYGLVGNEQFF,TGTGCCAGCAGCTACGGACTAGTCGGGAATGAGCAGTTCTTC
NA,TRBJ1-3,TRBD1,TRBV28,CASTPTWDRDNTIYF,TGTGCCAGCACACCTACGTGGGACAGGGACAACACCATATATTTT
NA,TRBJ2-5,TRBD2,TRBV7-3,CASSLGPVAGDEQETQYF,TGTGCCAGCAGCTTAGGACCCGTAGCGGGGGACGAACAAGAGACCCAGTACTTC
NA,TRBJ2-7,TRBD1,TRBV7-9,CASTHPWTGVEQYF,TGTGCCAGCACCCACCCCTGGACAGGGGTCGAGCAGTACTTC
NA,TRBJ2-3,NA,TRBV7-3,CASSLWGPSTDTQYF,TGTGCCAGCAGCTTGTGGGGGCCAAGCACAGATACGCAGTATTTT
NA,TRBJ2-1,TRBD2,TRBV7-6,CASSLQISGGFHEQFF,TGTGCCAGCAGCTTACAGATTAGCGGGGGATTTCATGAGCAGTTCTTC
NA,TRBJ1-5,NA,TRBV7-9,CASSFSYNQPQHF,TGTGCCAGCAGCTTTTCCTACAATCAGCCCCAGCATTTT
few,TRBJ1-3,TRBD1,TRBV6-6,CASSYTGVGNTIYF,TGTGCCAGCAGTTATACAGGGGTCGGAAACACCATATATTTT
few,TRBJ2-2,NA,TRBV13,CASSLGGRNTGELFF,TGTGCCAGCAGCTTAGGTGGCAGGAACACCGGGGAGCTGTTTTTT
few,TRBJ2-7,NA,TRBV3-1/TRBV3-2,CASSLTSQPPYEQYF,TGTGCCAGCAGTCTTACTAGTCAACCTCCCTACGAGCAGTACTTC
NA,TRBJ2-6,NA,TRBV27,CASSPQGAAYHYSGANVLTF,TGTGCCAGCAGTCCGCAGGGTGCCGCCTACCATTACTCTGGGGCCAACGTCCTGACTTTC
NA,TRBJ2-5,NA,TRBV3-1/TRBV3-2,CASSTAQETQYF,TGTGCCAGCAGTACCGCGCAAGAGACCCAGTACTTC
once,TRBJ2-7,TRBD2,TRBV7-2,CASGLAGVDNEQYF,TGTGCCAGCGGACTAGCGGGAGTCGACAACGAGCAGTACTTC
NA,TRBJ2-7,TRBD1,TRBV5-4,CASSLAQGAAYEQYF,TGTGCCAGCAGCTTGGCACAGGGGGCAGCCTACGAGCAGTACTTC
NA,TRBJ1-2,NA,TRBV6-2/TRBV6-3,CASSYGDKTYGYTF,TGTGCCAGCAGTTACGGGGACAAGACATATGGCTACACCTTC